This T cell receptor beta chain was recorded in a study of OX40 agonist ivuxolimab in advanced cancers. Study context: People in dose escalation had one of these cancers: hepatocellular carcinoma, melanoma, renal cell or head and neck cancer.

The table came from immunoSEQ multiplex PCR; TCRdb's copy has only in-frame clones and leaves some out. The sample has approximately 74,000 clones, 85% to 95% seen once. This sample comprised CD4+ or CD8+ T cells sorted from blood, obtained in a trial of the OX40 agonist ivuxolimab. This sequence originates from an adult with an advanced solid tumor such as melanoma, head and neck, liver or kidney cancer.

This CDR3 reads CASSLTRTDYGYTF. The CDR3, as DNA: TGTGCCAGTAGCCTCACCAGGACAGATTATGGCTACACCTTC. The chain uses TRBV19 and TRBJ1-2, with D maybe TRBD1 (6 bases). Looked up from germline, CDR1 is LNHDA and CDR2 is SQIVND (reference sequence). Trimming took off 6 bases at V and 5 bases at J, with 16 bases between the two ends. CDR3 length: 14 amino acids. The variable domain in full, with the rest retrieved from reference TRBV19 and TRBJ1-2, is DGGITQSPKYLFRKEGQNVTLSCEQNLNHDAMYWYRQDPGQGLRLIYYSQIVNDFQKGDIAEGYSVSREKKESFPLTVTSAQKNPTAFYLCASSLTRTDYGYTFGSGTRLTVV.